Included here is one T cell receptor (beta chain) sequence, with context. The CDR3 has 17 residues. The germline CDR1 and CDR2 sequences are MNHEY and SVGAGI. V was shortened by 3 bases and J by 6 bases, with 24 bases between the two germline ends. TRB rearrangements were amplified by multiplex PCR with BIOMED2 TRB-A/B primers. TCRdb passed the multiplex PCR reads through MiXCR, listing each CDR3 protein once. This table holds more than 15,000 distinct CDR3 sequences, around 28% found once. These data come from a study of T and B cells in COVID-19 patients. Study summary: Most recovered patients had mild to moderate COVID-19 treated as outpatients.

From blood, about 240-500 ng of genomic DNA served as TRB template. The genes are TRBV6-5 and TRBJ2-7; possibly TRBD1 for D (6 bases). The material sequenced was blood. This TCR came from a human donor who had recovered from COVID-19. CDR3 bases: TGTGCCAGCAGTTATATACGGGACACCTTTTTTGTAGGCGAGCAGTACTTC. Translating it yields CASSYIRDTFFVGEQYF.